A single sample is the source of the 27 T cell receptor beta chains below, sequenced in a study of OX40 agonist ivuxolimab in advanced cancers. The method was immunoSEQ multiplex PCR; TCRdb's version includes in-frame clones alone and lacks a portion of them. The sample contains roughly 20,000 clones, approximately 85% of which appear only once. The material sequenced was CD4+ or CD8+ T cells sorted from blood, taken in a trial of the OX40 agonist ivuxolimab. The receptors come from an adult with an advanced solid tumor such as melanoma, head and neck, liver or kidney cancer.

The chain is built from TRBV27 and TRBJ1-2; TRBD1 aligns across 7 bases. The J segment lost 8 bases and the V segment lost 2 bases, leaving 11 bases of the junction unmatched. The CDR3 has 15 amino acids. Germline V gives CDR1 MNHEY, CDR2 SMNVEV (reference sequence). Here the CDR3 DNA reads TGTGCCAGCAGTTTAACCCAGACAGGGCATCGGGGCTACACCTTC. It codes for CASSLTQTGHRGYTF.

This clone appeared once. The rearrangement links TRBV29-1 to TRBJ2-7, with a weak D call TRBD1 (5 bases). CDR1 and CDR2 (germline): SQVTM, ANQGSEA. With 0 bases removed from V and 2 bases from J, the gap between germline ends came to 17 bases. The CDR3 covers 16 residues. CDR3 DNA: TGCAGCGTTGAAGAAACCGACAATGGCAGGGCCTACGAGCAGTACTTC. It translates to CSVEETDNGRAYEQYF.

V gene TRBV9 combines with J gene TRBJ1-4; a weak D match, TRBD1 (5 bases). The CDR3 consists of 14 residues. Germline CDR1 SGDLS, CDR2 YYNGEE. V was cut by 3 bases and J by 0 bases, with 6 bases left in between. This CDR3 reads CASSGQSTNEKLFF. Here the CDR3 DNA reads TGTGCCAGCAGCGGACAGTCAACTAATGAAAAACTGTTTTTT. The variable domain in full, with the rest retrieved from reference TRBV9 and TRBJ1-4, is DSGVTQTPKHLITATGQRVTLRCSPRSGDLSVYWYQQSLDQGLQFLIQYYNGEERAKGNILERFSAQQFPDLHSELNLSSLELGDSALYFCASSGQSTNEKLFFGSGTQLSVL.

The chain is built from TRBV15 and TRBJ2-7; D is perhaps TRBD1 (6 bases). Trimming cost V 0 bases and J 6 bases, with 12 bases left between them. The CDR3 has 14 amino acids. CDR1 and CDR2 (germline): LNHNV, YYDKDF (reference sequence). In DNA form, the CDR3 reads TGTGCCACCAGCAGAGATAGTGGGGGCGGCGAGCAGTACTTC. This sequence encodes CATSRDSGGGEQYF.

This chain joins TRBV29-1 and TRBJ2-7; maybe TRBD1 (6 bases). The length of the CDR3 is 14 residues. V gave up 8 bases and J gave up 1 base, with 18 bases separating them. Germline V gene lookup returns CDR1 SQVTM and CDR2 ANQGSEA. The CDR3 spells CSFRGGEGSYEQYF. CDR3 DNA: TGCAGCTTTAGAGGGGGTGAGGGTTCCTACGAGCAGTACTTC.

The V and J genes are TRBV4-2 and TRBJ2-5; TRBD1 aligns across 10 bases. The CDR3 is 15 residues long. Per germline, CDR1 LGHNA and CDR2 YNFKEQ. V was pared by 6 bases and J by 4 bases, with 8 bases of the junction left unmatched. This CDR3 is CASSLDRGLGETQYF. The CDR3 nucleotides read TGTGCCAGCAGTCTAGACAGGGGGCTTGGAGAGACCCAGTACTTC.

The chain recombines TRBV7-3 with TRBJ1-1; 9 nucleotides align to TRBD1. V shed 4 bases and J 6 bases; nucleotides not matched to a gene: 3. The germline V gene has CDR1 SGHTA and CDR2 FQGTGA. This CDR3 is built from 13 residues. The CDR3 region has the DNA TGTGCCAGCAGCTCCGGGACAGGGTCTGAAGCTTTCTTT. Translation: CASSSGTGSEAFF.

V and J are TRBV21-1 and TRBJ2-4; the listed D gene, TRBD1, was not tested against the DNA. TRBV21-1 is noted as a pseudogene. The CDR3 runs 16 residues. The CDR3 DNA reads as TGTGCCAGCAGCAAATACGGGGACAGACCTCTCCCCATTCAGTACTTC. Its translation: CASSKYGDRPLPIQYF.

The chain is built from TRBV6-1 and TRBJ2-1; perhaps TRBD2 as D (6 bases). Germline lookup yields CDR1 MNHNS and CDR2 SASEGT. CDR3 size: 15 residues. Trimming pared 1 base from V and 2 bases from J, leaving 9 bases between. In nucleotides, the CDR3 is TGTGCCAGCAGTGAAGATAGCGGCCCCTACAATGAGCAGTTCTTC. This translates into CASSEDSGPYNEQFF.

The genes are TRBV12-2 and TRBJ1-6; TRBD1 is the table's D call and was not checked against the DNA. TRBV12-2 is listed as a pseudogene. This CDR3 spans 15 amino acids. The CDR3 loop reads CASRLGTGINSPLHF. For the CDR3, the DNA is TGTGCAAGTCGCCTAGGGACAGGGATTAATTCACCCCTCCACTTT.

This clone occurred a few times. The J gene is TRBJ2-3, the V gene TRBV4-1; TRBD2 matches 14 bases. CDR1 MGHRA and CDR2 YSYEKL come from the germline V gene. This CDR3 comprises 16 residues. Trimming removed 4 bases from V and 5 bases from J; junction bases left unmatched: 5. The DNA for the CDR3 is TGCGCCAGCAGCCCCGCCGGGACTAGCGGGGGAGATACGCAGTATTTT. Protein: CASSPAGTSGGDTQYF.

The rearrangement uses TRBV29-1 and TRBJ2-7; D not certain. CDR1 SQVTM and CDR2 ANQGSEA come from the germline V gene. CDR3 length: 13 amino acids. V lost 7 bases to trimming and J lost 3 bases, with 16 bases between them. As DNA, the CDR3 is TGCAGCGCCCTGGTTGAGTGGGGCTACGAGCAGTACTTC. Its translation is CSALVEWGYEQYF.

This sequence joins TRBV19 and TRBJ2-3; perhaps TRBD2 as D (7 bases). Germline CDR1 and CDR2: LNHDA and SQIVND (reference sequence). The CDR3 loop spans 16 amino acids. The V and J ends lost 3 bases and 2 bases respectively, with 15 bases between them. The CDR3 loop is CASSILGGGSTDTQYF. The DNA for the CDR3 is TGTGCCAGTAGTATTCTCGGCGGGGGCTCCACAGATACGCAGTATTTT.

In its sample, this clone was seen once. The chain is built from TRBV28 and TRBJ2-5; D is possibly TRBD2 (5 bases). The CDR3 is made up of 14 amino acids. Trimming pared 2 bases from V and 7 bases from J, leaving 14 bases between. From germline, CDR1 is MDHEN and CDR2 SYDVKM. This chain's CDR3 is CASSLEGGALTQYF. CDR3 DNA sequence: TGTGCCAGCAGTTTAGAGGGCGGTGCTTTGACCCAGTACTTC.

The chain recombines TRBV10-3 with TRBJ2-1, with 7 bases matching TRBD2. The CDR3 is 14 amino acids. V trimming: 8 bases; J trimming: 8 bases; junction bases outside the gene matches: 12. From germline, CDR1 is ENHRY and CDR2 SYGVKD. The DNA of the CDR3 is TGTGCCATCGCCGGACTAGTGGGGATAGATGAGCAGTTCTTC. This gives the protein CAIAGLVGIDEQFF.

This clone appeared a single time. The chain employs TRBV7-8 and TRBJ2-7; D is undetermined. The germline V gene encodes CDR1 SGHVS and CDR2 FQNEAQ. V was clipped by 2 bases and J by 2 bases, with 7 bases between them. The CDR3 runs to 13 residues. CDR3 sequence reads: CASSLRDTYEQYF. CDR3 nucleotide sequence: TGTGCCAGCAGCTTAAGGGATACCTACGAGCAGTACTTC.

The rearrangement links TRBV4-1 to TRBJ2-7, with a weak D call TRBD2 (6 bases). Looked up from germline, CDR1 is MGHRA and CDR2 is YSYEKL. Deletions cut 1 base from V and 5 bases from J, with 9 bases between. The CDR3 is 13 residues long. The CDR3 bases are TGCGCCAGCAGCCAAGGCAGGGAGGACGAGCAGTACTTC. Its translation: CASSQGREDEQYF.

The chain recombines TRBV15 with TRBJ2-5; TRBD2 is a possible D gene (6 bases). This CDR3 comprises 17 residues. Between the trimmed V and J ends, which lost 3 bases and 2 bases, there was a span of 19 bases. The germline V gene has CDR1 LNHNV and CDR2 YYDKDF (reference sequence). The CDR3 DNA is TGTGCCACCAGCAGCCTCCGAGGCGGGACCTCTCAAGAGACCCAGTACTTC. Protein: CATSSLRGGTSQETQYF.

The genes are TRBV29-1 and TRBJ2-1; 10 bases agree with TRBD2. There are 16 residues in the CDR3. The V segment lost 3 bases and the J segment 5 bases; nucleotides outside the gene matches: 10. From germline, CDR1 is SQVTM and CDR2 ANQGSEA. The CDR3 loop reads CSVEAVTSGQHNEQFF. CDR3 nucleotides: TGCAGCGTTGAGGCCGTGACTAGCGGGCAACACAATGAGCAGTTCTTC.

This chain connects TRBV7-9 to TRBJ1-1; no clear D gene. Trimming removed 3 bases at V and 5 bases at J, with 13 bases between. Per the germline V gene, CDR1 is SEHNR and CDR2 is FQNEAQ (reference sequence). CDR3 length: 14 residues. The CDR3 reads CASSFLLGITEAFF. CDR3 sequence (DNA): TGTGCCAGCAGCTTTCTATTGGGAATTACTGAAGCTTTCTTT. The full variable domain, with the rest looked up from reference TRBV7-9 and TRBJ1-1, is DTGVSQNPRHKITKRGQNVTFRCDPISEHNRLYWYRQTLGQGPEFLTYFQNEAQLEKSRLLSDRFSAERPKGSFSTLEIQRTEQGDSAMYLCASSFLLGITEAFFGQGTRLTVV.

By sample share, this clone is medium-sized (0.01 to 0.1%). The same CDR3 can be traced to other DNA sequences in this sample. The chain uses TRBV19 and TRBJ2-1; 7 nucleotides align to TRBD2. V trimming: 3 bases; J trimming: 5 bases; junction bases outside the gene matches: 1. From germline, CDR1 is LNHDA and CDR2 SQIVND (reference sequence). CDR3 length equals 13 residues. The CDR3 region is CASSIGGNNEQFF. The CDR3 nucleotides are TGTGCCAGTAGTATCGGGGGGAACAATGAGCAGTTCTTC.

The rearrangement uses TRBV5-4 and TRBJ2-1, with 7 bases matching TRBD1. With V trimmed by 4 bases and J by 3 bases, 4 bases remained unmatched. CDR3 length: 14 residues. Germline V CDR1 and CDR2: SGHNT, YYREEE (reference sequence). CDR3 sequence (DNA): TGTGCCAGCAGCGCCCGACAGGGCTACAATGAGCAGTTCTTC. Residues: CASSARQGYNEQFF.

The J gene is TRBJ2-1, the V gene TRBV6-4; D is unresolved. Looked up from germline, CDR1 is MRHNA and CDR2 is SNTAGT. Between the trimmed V and J ends, which lost 6 bases and 0 bases, there was a span of 15 bases. The CDR3 contains 16 residues. In DNA, the CDR3 is TGTGCCAGCAGCCCGTTAGAAGCGAGCTCCTACAATGAGCAGTTCTTC. Translating it yields CASSPLEASSYNEQFF.

This chain uses TRBV9 with TRBJ2-1; maybe TRBD1 (7 bases). V dropped 3 bases and J dropped 5 bases, with 18 bases sitting between them. The CDR3 runs to 16 residues. The germline V gene has CDR1 SGDLS and CDR2 YYNGEE. The CDR3 loop is CASSAGGQLLDNEQFF. The CDR3, as DNA: TGTGCCAGCAGCGCCGGGGGACAGTTGTTGGACAATGAGCAGTTCTTC.

This chain joins TRBV7-9 and TRBJ1-1, with no clear D. The CDR3 runs 13 residues. Germline loops: CDR1 SEHNR, CDR2 FQNEAQ (reference sequence). V lost 1 base, J lost 3 bases, and 6 bases lay in between. CDR3 loop: CASSLVQDTEAFF. CDR3 DNA sequence: TGTGCCAGCAGCTTAGTACAAGACACTGAAGCTTTCTTT.

The V and J genes are TRBV28 and TRBJ2-7; 7 bases agree with TRBD2. This CDR3 is 15 amino acids long. Germline lookup yields CDR1 MDHEN and CDR2 SYDVKM. The J segment lost 3 bases and the V segment lost 4 bases, leaving 9 bases of the junction unmatched. The CDR3 nucleotides read TGTGCCAGCAGTTCCGATCCGGGACTACTCTACGAGCAGTACTTC. Translated: CASSSDPGLLYEQYF. Full variable domain (outside the CDR3, taken from reference TRBV28 and TRBJ2-7): DVKVTQSSRYLVKRTGEKVFLECVQDMDHENMFWYRQDPGLGLRLIYFSYDVKMKEKGDIPEGYSVSREKKERFSLILESASTNQTSMYLCASSSDPGLLYEQYFGPGTRLTVT.

The gene calls are TRBV5-4 and TRBJ2-5; TRBD2 might be the D (6 bases). V was cut by 3 bases and J by 5 bases, with 17 bases left in between. Germline assignment: CDR1 SGHNT and CDR2 YYREEE (reference sequence). The CDR3 covers 15 residues. As DNA, the CDR3 is TGTGCCAGCAGCTGGGGAGGCGGGGTAGGGGAGACCCAGTACTTC. As protein: CASSWGGGVGETQYF. Complete variable domain (other parts from reference TRBV5-4 and TRBJ2-5): ETGVTQSPTHLIKTRGQQVTLRCSSQSGHNTVSWYQQALGQGPQFIFQYYREEENGRGNFPPRFSGLQFPNYSSELNVNALELDDSALYLCASSWGGGVGETQYFGPGTRLLVL.